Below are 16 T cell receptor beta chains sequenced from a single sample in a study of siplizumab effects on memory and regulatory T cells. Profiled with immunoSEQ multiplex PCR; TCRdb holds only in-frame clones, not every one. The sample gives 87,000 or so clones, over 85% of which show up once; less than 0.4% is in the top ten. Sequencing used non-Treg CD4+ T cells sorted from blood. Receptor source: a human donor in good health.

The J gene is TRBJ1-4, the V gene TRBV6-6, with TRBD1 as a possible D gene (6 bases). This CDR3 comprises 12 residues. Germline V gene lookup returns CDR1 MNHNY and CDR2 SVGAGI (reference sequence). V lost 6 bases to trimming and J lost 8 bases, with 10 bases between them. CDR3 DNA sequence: TGTGCCAGCAGCAGACAGGCCGAAAAACTGTTTTTT. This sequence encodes CASSRQAEKLFF.

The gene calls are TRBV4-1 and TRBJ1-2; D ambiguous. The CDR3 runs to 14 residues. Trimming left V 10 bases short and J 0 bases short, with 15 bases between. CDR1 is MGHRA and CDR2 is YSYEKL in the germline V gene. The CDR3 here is CATRADPANYGYTF. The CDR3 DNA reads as TGCGCCACCCGGGCGGACCCCGCTAACTATGGCTACACCTTC.

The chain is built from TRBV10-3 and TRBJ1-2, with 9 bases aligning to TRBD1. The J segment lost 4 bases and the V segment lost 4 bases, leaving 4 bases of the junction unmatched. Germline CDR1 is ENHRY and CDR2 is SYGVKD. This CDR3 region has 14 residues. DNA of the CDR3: TGTGCCATCAGTGTACAGGGGGCGAGCTATGGCTACACCTTC. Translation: CAISVQGASYGYTF.

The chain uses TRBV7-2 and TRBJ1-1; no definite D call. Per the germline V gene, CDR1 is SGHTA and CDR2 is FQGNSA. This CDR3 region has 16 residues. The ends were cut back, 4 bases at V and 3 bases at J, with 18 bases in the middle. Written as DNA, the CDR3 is TGTGCCAGCAGCTCAAGAGTCCGGGGAGATGACACTGAAGCTTTCTTT. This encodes CASSSRVRGDDTEAFF.

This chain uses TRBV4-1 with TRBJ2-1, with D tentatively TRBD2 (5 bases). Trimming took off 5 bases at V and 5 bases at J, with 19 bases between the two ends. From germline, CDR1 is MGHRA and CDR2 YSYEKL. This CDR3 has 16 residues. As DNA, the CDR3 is TGCGCCAGCAGCTTATCCGGTTCGGAGGTCCACAATGAGCAGTTCTTC. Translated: CASSLSGSEVHNEQFF.

CDR3: CASSPFLAGYNEKLFF. The CDR3 bases are TGTGCCAGCAGTCCTTTCTTAGCGGGCTATAATGAAAAACTGTTTTTT. The V gene is TRBV2, the J gene TRBJ1-4; D uncertain. Germline CDR1 and CDR2: SNHLY and FYNNEI. Deletions cut 5 bases from V and 4 bases from J, with 17 bases between. The CDR3 totals 16 residues.

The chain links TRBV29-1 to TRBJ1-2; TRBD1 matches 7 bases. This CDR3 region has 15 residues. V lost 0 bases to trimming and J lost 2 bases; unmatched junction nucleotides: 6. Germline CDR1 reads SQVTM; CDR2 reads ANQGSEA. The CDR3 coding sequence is TGCAGCGTTGAAGATCTGGAGACAGGGAACTATGGCTACACCTTC. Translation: CSVEDLETGNYGYTF.

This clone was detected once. CDR3 in DNA: TGCGCCAGCAGCCTAGTCAGGGGGATAGGCCACGAGCAGTACTTC. Encoded protein: CASSLVRGIGHEQYF. This chain links TRBV4-3 with TRBJ2-5, with 7 bases lining up with TRBD1. TRBJ2-7 matches the DNA end more closely, so the J call is doubtful. The CDR3 consists of 15 residues. Germline lookup yields CDR1 LGHNA and CDR2 YSLEER.

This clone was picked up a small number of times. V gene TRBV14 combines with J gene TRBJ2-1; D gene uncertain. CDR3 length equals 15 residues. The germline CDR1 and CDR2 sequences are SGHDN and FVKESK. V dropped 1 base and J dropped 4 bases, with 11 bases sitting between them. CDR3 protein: CASSQGKGPYNEQFF. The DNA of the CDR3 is TGTGCCAGCAGCCAAGGGAAAGGGCCATACAATGAGCAGTTCTTC.

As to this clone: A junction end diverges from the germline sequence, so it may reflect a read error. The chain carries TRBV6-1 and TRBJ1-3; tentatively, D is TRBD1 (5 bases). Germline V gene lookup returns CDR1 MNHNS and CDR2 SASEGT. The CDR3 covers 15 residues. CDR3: CASSEEGQGGNTIYF. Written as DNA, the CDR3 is TGTGCCAGCAGCGAAGAGGGTCAGGGTGGAAACACCATATATTTT.

DNA for the CDR3: TGTGCCAGTAGGAGGACGGCTAATAGCAATCAGCCCCAGCATTTT. This translates into CASRRTANSNQPQHF. The rearrangement joins TRBV19 to TRBJ1-5; D remains ambiguous. The CDR3 contains 15 residues. The germline V gene has CDR1 LNHDA and CDR2 SQIVND (reference sequence). The ends were cut back, 6 bases at V and 0 bases at J, with 12 bases in the middle.

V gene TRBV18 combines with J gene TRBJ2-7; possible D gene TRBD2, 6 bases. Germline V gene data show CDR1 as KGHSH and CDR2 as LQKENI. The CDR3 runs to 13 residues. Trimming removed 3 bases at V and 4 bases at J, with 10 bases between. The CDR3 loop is CASSPGTAYEQYF. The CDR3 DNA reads TGTGCCAGCTCACCCGGGACTGCTTACGAGCAGTACTTC.

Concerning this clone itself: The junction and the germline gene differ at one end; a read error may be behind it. The DNA for the CDR3 is TGTGCTAGCAGCTTAGTGGCGGGGGACTTCACCGGGGAGCTGTTTTTT. It yields the protein CASSLVAGDFTGELFF. V usage is TRBV7-7 and J usage is TRBJ2-2; 7 bases agree with TRBD2. This CDR3 is 16 amino acids long. Germline CDR1 SSHAT, CDR2 FNYEAQ (reference sequence).

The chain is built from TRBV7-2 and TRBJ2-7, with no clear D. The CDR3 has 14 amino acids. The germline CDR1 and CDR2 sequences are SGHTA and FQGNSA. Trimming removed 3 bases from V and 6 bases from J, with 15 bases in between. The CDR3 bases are TGTGCCAGCAGCTTCAGCACCTCCGGGTTCGAGCAGTACTTC. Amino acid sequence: CASSFSTSGFEQYF.

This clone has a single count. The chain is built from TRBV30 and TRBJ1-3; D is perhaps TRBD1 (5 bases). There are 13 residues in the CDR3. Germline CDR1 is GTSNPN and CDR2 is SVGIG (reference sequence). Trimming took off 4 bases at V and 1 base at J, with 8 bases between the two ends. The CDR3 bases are TGTGCCTGGACGTGGGGGTCTGGAAACACCATATATTTT. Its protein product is CAWTWGSGNTIYF.

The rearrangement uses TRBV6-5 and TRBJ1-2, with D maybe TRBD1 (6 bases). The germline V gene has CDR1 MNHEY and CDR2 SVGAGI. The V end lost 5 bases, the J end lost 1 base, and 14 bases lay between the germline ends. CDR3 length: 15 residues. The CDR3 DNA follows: TGTGCCAGCAGTAGTCGGGGGCCAGATAACTATGGCTACACCTTC. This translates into CASSSRGPDNYGYTF.